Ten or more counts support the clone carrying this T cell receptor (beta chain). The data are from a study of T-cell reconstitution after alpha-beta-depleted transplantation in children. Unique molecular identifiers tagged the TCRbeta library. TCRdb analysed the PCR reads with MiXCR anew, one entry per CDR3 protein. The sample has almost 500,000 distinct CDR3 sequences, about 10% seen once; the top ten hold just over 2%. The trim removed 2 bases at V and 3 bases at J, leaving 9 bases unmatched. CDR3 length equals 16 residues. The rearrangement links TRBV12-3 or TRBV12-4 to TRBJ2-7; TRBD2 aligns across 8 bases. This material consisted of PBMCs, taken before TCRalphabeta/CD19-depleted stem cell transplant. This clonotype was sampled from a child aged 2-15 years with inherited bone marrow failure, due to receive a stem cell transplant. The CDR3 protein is CASSLQSGTSLYEQYF. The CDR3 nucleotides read TGTGCCAGCAGTTTACAGTCGGGGACTAGTCTCTACGAGCAGTACTTC.